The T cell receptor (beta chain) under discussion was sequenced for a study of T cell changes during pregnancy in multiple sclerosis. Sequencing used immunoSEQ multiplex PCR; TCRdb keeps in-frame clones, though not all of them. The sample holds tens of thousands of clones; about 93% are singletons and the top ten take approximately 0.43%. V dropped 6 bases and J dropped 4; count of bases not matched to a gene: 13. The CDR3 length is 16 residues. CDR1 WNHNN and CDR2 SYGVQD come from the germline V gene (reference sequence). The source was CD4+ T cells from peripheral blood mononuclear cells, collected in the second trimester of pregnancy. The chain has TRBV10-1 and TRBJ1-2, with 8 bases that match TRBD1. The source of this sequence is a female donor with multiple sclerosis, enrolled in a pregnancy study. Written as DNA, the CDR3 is TGCGCCAGCAGCCAAACTCCCGGACAGGGTTTCTATGGCTACACCTTC. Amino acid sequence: CASSQTPGQGFYGYTF.